Listed here are 10 T cell receptor beta chains from one sample, sequenced in a study of cytomegalovirus exposure and HLA in healthy donors. In the PCR, 60 Vbeta and 13 Jbeta primers were used. Generated by immunoSEQ multiplex PCR, the TCRdb table keeps only in-frame clones and is missing some. The sample carries around 170,000 clones, around four fifths recorded once. Sequencing used PBMCs. The receptors shown here come from a woman between 50 and 59 years old in good health and CMV-seropositive.

The rearrangement joins TRBV28 to TRBJ1-2; D gene unclear. Germline V gene sequence: CDR1 MDHEN, CDR2 SYDVKM. Trimming took off 5 bases at V and 6 bases at J, with 4 bases between the two ends. This CDR3 has 10 residues. This chain's CDR3 is CASSQNGYTF. The DNA of the CDR3 is TGTGCCAGCAGTCAGAATGGCTACACCTTC.

This clone appeared a few times. V usage is TRBV19 and J usage is TRBJ2-7; 10 nucleotides align to TRBD2. Germline CDR1 and CDR2: LNHDA and SQIVND (reference sequence). With 6 bases clipped from V and 2 bases from J, the junction kept 7 bases outside the gene matches. This CDR3 comprises 15 residues. CDR3 DNA: TGTGCCAGTAGGGAACTAGCGGGACGGACCTACGAGCAGTACTTC. Protein: CASRELAGRTYEQYF.

The gene calls are TRBV7-2 and TRBJ2-5, with D maybe TRBD1 (5 bases). V lost 5 bases to trimming and J lost 4 bases, with 11 bases between them. Germline V gene data show CDR1 as SGHTA and CDR2 as FQGNSA. CDR3 length equals 13 residues. DNA of the CDR3: TGTGCCAGCAGCCAGGGAATCGGAGAGACCCAGTACTTC. Its translation is CASSQGIGETQYF.

The V call is TRBV7-9, the J call TRBJ2-5; 7 bases are a match to TRBD2. Per the germline V gene, CDR1 is SEHNR and CDR2 is FQNEAQ (reference sequence). The V and J ends lost 5 bases and 4 bases, in that order; junction bases with no gene match: 13. This CDR3 spans 16 amino acids. CDR3 region: CASSAIRDYRPETQYF. The CDR3 DNA reads TGTGCCAGCAGCGCCATCCGGGACTACCGGCCAGAGACCCAGTACTTC.

This chain connects TRBV5-1 to TRBJ2-3; no reliable D call. V was shortened by 4 bases and J by 1 base, with 4 bases between the two germline ends. Germline V gene sequence: CDR1 SGHRS, CDR2 YFSETQ. The CDR3 extends over 12 amino acids. The CDR3 sequence: CASSGRTDTQYF. CDR3 in DNA: TGCGCCAGCAGCGGCCGCACAGATACGCAGTATTTT.

The chain recombines TRBV7-9 with TRBJ2-1; 12 positions agree with TRBD2. V lost 8 bases to trimming and J lost 4 bases; unmatched junction nucleotides: 9. CDR1 and CDR2 from the germline V gene are SEHNR and FQNEAQ (reference sequence). This CDR3 spans 16 amino acids. The DNA for the CDR3 is TGTGCCAGCGCTACCCACGGACTAGCGGGGTACAATGAGCAGTTCTTC. Its translation is CASATHGLAGYNEQFF.

The chain joins TRBV9 to TRBJ1-2; tentative D call: TRBD1 (6 bases). The CDR3 has 13 amino acids. Trimming removed 2 bases from V and 4 bases from J, with 9 bases in between. Germline CDR1 and CDR2: SGDLS and YYNGEE. For the CDR3, the DNA is TGTGCCAGCAGCGTCGTGGACAGCTATGGCTACACCTTC. It translates to CASSVVDSYGYTF.

The chain is built from TRBV11-1 and TRBJ2-1, with a possible D match to TRBD2 (7 bases). Germline V gives CDR1 SGHAT, CDR2 FQDESV (reference sequence). V lost 5 bases and J 7 bases, leaving 15 bases between the germline ends. The CDR3 is 14 amino acids. The CDR3 here is CASSPRGGGNEQFF. The CDR3 DNA reads as TGTGCCAGCAGCCCTCGAGGGGGGGGTAATGAGCAGTTCTTC. Using reference TRBV11-1 and TRBJ2-1 for the parts outside the CDR3, the full variable domain is EAEVAQSPRYKITEKSQAVAFWCDPISGHATLYWYRQILGQGPELLVQFQDESVVDDSQLPKDRFSAERLKGVDSTLKIQPAELGDSAMYLCASSPRGGGNEQFFGPGTRLTVL.

This chain uses TRBV27 with TRBJ1-5, with D hard to call. CDR3 length: 13 residues. Germline V gene data show CDR1 as MNHEY and CDR2 as SMNVEV (reference sequence). Trimming removed 2 bases at V and 6 bases at J, with 8 bases between. CDR3 region: CASSLSVLQPQHF. The CDR3 DNA follows: TGTGCCAGCAGTTTAAGTGTACTTCAGCCCCAGCATTTT.

The V and J genes are TRBV28 and TRBJ1-2; the match to TRBD1 covers 7 bases. Germline assignment: CDR1 MDHEN and CDR2 SYDVKM. The J segment lost 4 bases and the V segment lost 5 bases, leaving 4 bases of the junction unmatched. The CDR3 spans 13 residues. CDR3 in amino acids: CASSPGQRYGYTF. In DNA, the CDR3 is TGTGCCAGCAGTCCGGGACAGCGCTATGGCTACACCTTC.